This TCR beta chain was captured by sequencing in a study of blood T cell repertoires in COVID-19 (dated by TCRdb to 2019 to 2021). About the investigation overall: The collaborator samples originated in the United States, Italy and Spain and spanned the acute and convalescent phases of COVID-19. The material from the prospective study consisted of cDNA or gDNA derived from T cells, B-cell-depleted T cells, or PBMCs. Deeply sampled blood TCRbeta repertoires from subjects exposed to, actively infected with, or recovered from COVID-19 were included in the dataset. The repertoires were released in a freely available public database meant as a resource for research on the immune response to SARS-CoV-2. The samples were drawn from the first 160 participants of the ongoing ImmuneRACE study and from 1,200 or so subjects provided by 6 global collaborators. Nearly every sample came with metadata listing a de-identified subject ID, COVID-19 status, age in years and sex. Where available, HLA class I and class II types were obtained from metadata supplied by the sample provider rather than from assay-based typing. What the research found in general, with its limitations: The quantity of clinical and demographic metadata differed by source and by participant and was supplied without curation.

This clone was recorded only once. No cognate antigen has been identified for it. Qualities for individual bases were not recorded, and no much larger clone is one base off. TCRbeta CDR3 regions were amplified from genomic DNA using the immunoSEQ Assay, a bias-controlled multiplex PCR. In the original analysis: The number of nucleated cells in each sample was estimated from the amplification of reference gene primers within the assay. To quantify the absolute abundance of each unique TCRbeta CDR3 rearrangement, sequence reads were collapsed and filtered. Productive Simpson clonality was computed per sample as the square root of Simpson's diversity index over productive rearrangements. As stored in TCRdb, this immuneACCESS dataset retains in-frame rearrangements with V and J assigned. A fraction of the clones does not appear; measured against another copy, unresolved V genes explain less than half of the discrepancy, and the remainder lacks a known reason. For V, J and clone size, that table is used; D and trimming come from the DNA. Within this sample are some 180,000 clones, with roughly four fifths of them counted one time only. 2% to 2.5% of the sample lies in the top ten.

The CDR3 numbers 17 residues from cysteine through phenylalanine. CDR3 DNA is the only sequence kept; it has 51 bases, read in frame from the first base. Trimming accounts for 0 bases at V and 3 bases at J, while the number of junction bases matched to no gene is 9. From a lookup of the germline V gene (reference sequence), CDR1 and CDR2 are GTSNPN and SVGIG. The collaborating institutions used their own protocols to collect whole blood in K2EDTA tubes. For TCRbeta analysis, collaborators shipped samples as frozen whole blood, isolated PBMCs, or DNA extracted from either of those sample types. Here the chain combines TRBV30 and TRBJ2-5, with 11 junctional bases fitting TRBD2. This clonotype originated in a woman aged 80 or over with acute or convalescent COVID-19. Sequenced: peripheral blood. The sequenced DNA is TGTGCCTGGAGTGTAGGGACTAGCGGCTCTGGGGAAGAGACCCAGTACTTC. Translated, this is CAWSVGTSGSGEETQYF.